The entry that follows covers one TCR beta chain sequence. Germline CDR1 and CDR2: WNHNN and SYGVQD (reference sequence). J was trimmed by 4 bases and V by 6 bases; bases with no gene match: 5. The CDR3 totals 14 residues. These data originate in a study of blood T cell repertoires in COVID-19. Looking at the study overall: Both acute and convalescent COVID-19 samples were obtained from the United States, Italy and Spain. The analysed material was cDNA or gDNA that came from T cells, B-cell-depleted T cells, or PBMCs.

Per the study methods: The assay estimated nucleated cells by amplifying reference gene primers. The method was immunoSEQ multiplex PCR; TCRdb's version includes in-frame clones alone and lacks a portion of them. Clone size and the V and J calls come from that table; the DNA yielded D and trimming. Of under 350,000 clones in the sample, around 86% were seen once. Sequenced sample: peripheral blood. J is TRBJ2-2 and V is TRBV10-1; 7 positions agree with TRBD1. The receptor was isolated from a man aged 50-60 years with acute or convalescent COVID-19. This chain's CDR3 is CASSDRVTTGELFF. CDR3 coding DNA: TGCGCCAGCAGCGACAGGGTAACCACCGGGGAGCTGTTTTTT.